This T cell receptor (beta chain) was captured in a study of beta chain features in type 1 diabetes. V shed 11 bases and J 1 base; nucleotides not matched to a gene: 10. The CDR3 runs to 14 residues. In germline, CDR1 is SNHLY, CDR2 FYNNEI. Findings of the study overall: Compared to healthy donors, patients appeared to have naive, central memory and Treg TCRB repertoires that were more alike. The study found moderately but significantly shorter TCRB CDR3s in all four CD4+ subsets of Type 1 diabetes patients.

What was sequenced were expressed TCRB transcripts, since all of the isolated RNA had been reverse transcribed. Measured with immunoSEQ multiplex PCR; TCRdb has only the in-frame clones, and not every one. The repertoire consists of 600,000 or so clones, with over 12% occurring once and the leading ten covering 0.04%. Purity of each sorted population was above 98%. As to this clone: What it binds is not known.

This TCR came from a man aged 18 to 29 with type 1 diabetes. The chain has TRBV2 and TRBJ1-1, with TRBD1 identical over 7 bases. The sample taken for sequencing was naive CD4+ T cells from blood. CDR3: CASRGGRANTEAFF. CDR3 DNA sequence: TGTGCCTCTCGAGGGGGCAGGGCGAACACTGAAGCTTTCTTT.